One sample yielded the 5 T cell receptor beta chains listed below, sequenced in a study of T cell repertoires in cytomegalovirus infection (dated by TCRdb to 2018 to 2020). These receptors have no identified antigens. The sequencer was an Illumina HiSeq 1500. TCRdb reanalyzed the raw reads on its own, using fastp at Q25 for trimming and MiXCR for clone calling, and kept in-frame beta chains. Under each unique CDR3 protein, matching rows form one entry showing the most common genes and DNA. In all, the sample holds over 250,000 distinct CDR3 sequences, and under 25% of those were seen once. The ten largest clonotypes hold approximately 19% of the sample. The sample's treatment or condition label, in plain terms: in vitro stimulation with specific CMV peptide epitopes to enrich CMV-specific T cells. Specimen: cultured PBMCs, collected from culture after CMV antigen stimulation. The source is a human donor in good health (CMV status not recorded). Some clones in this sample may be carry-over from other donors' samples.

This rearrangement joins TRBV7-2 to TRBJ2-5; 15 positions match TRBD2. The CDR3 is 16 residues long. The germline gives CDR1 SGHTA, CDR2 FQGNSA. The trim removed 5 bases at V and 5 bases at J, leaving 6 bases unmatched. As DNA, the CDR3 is TGTGCCAGCAGCCGCTGGACTAGCGGGAGGGAGGAGACCCAGTACTTC. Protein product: CASSRWTSGREETQYF. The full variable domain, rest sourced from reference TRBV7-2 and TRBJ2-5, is GAGVSQSPSNKVTEKGKDVELRCDPISGHTALYWYRQSLGQGLEFLIYFQGNSAPDKSGLPSDRFSAERTGGSVSTLTIQRTQQEDSAVYLCASSRWTSGREETQYFGPGTRLLVL.

As DNA, the CDR3 is TGCGCCAGCAGCCACCCCTCGGGACAGTTATACACCGGGGAGCTGTTTTTT. Amino acid sequence: CASSHPSGQLYTGELFF. The chain has TRBV4-3 and TRBJ2-2; 7 positions agree with TRBD1. This CDR3 region has 17 residues. Germline V gene sequence: CDR1 LGHNA, CDR2 YSLEER. With 3 bases clipped from V and 3 bases from J, the junction kept 10 bases outside the gene matches.

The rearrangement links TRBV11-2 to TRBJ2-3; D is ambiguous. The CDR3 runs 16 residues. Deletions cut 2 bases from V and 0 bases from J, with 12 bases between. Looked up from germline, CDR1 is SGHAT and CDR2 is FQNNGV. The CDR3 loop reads CASSLRLATSTDTQYF. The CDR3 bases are TGTGCCAGCAGCTTAAGGTTGGCTACTAGCACAGATACGCAGTATTTT.

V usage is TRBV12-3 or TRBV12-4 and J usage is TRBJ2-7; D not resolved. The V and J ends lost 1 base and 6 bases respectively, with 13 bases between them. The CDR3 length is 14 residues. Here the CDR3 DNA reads TGTGCCAGCAGTTTAGTTAACTTCTTCGGCGAGCAGTACTTC. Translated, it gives CASSLVNFFGEQYF.

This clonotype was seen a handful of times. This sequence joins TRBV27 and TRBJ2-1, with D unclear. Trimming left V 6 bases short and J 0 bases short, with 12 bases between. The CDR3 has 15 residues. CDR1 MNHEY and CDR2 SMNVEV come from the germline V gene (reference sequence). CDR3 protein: CASSPDASSYNEQFF. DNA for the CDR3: TGTGCCAGCAGCCCGGACGCGAGCTCCTACAATGAGCAGTTCTTC.